Below, 2 T cell receptor beta chains from the same sample are listed, as sequenced in a study of shared clonotypes between healthy human individuals. Some clones are missing from TCRdb's copy, which holds only in-frame ones; the method was immunoSEQ multiplex PCR. The sample contains about 1.5 million clones, approximately 98% of which appear only once. The sample taken for sequencing was naive CD4+ T cells sorted from blood. Described subset: CD45RA+ positively selected. These receptors all stem from a man aged 25 to 45 in good health.

The chain uses TRBV18 and TRBJ2-5; 10 nucleotides align to TRBD1. The length of the CDR3 is 14 residues. Trimming removed 6 bases from V and 4 bases from J; junction bases left unmatched: 5. The germline gives CDR1 KGHSH, CDR2 LQKENI. CDR3 residues: CASSAGTGAETQYF. CDR3 nucleotides: TGTGCCAGCTCGGCCGGGACAGGGGCAGAGACCCAGTACTTC. The full variable domain, rest sourced from reference TRBV18 and TRBJ2-5, is NAGVMQNPRHLVRRRGQEARLRCSPMKGHSHVYWYRQLPEEGLKFMVYLQKENIIDESGMPKERFSAEFPKEGPSILRIQQVVRGDSAAYFCASSAGTGAETQYFGPGTRLLVL.

The chain combines TRBV11-2 with TRBJ1-2, with D possibly TRBD1 on 6 matching bases. Germline V gene data show CDR1 as SGHAT and CDR2 as FQNNGV. There are 16 residues in the CDR3. Trimming left V 5 bases short and J 7 bases short, with 23 bases between. In nucleotides, the CDR3 is TGTGCCAGCAGCCATCTTCGATCGGGGGCCGCGAGTGGCTACACCTTC. This translates into CASSHLRSGAASGYTF.